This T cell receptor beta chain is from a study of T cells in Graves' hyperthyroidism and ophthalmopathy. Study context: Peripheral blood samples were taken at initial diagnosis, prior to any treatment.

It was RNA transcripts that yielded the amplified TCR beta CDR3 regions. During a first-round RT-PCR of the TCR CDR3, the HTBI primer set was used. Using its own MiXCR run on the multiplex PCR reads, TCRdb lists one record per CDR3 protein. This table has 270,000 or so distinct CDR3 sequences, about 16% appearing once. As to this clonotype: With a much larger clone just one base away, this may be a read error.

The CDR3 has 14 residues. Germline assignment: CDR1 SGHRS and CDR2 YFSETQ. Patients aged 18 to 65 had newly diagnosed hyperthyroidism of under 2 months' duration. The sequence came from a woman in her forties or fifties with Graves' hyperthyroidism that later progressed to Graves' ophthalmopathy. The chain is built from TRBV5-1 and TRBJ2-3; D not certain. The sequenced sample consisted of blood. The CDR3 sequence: CASSLVDDTDTRYF. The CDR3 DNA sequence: TGCGCCAGCAGCTTGGTGGACGACACAGATACGCGGTATTTT.